Below, one T cell receptor beta chain is given with its context. This table comes from immunoSEQ multiplex PCR, and its TCRdb copy is limited to in-frame clones, with some not included. The sample lists 100,000 to 150,000 clones, around 64% seen once, with roughly 0.86% in the top ten. The entry originates in a study of blood T cell repertoires in COVID-19. As for the study in general: Acute and convalescent COVID-19 specimens originated in the United States, Italy and Spain. PBMCs, B-cell-depleted T cells, or T cells provided the cDNA or gDNA that made up the material.

The sample comprised peripheral blood. This TCR was sampled from a human donor with acute or convalescent COVID-19. The donor label of this sample is uncertain.

In nucleotides, the CDR3 is TGTGCCAGCAGCCCAAACCCGGGACAGGGGAACACCGGGGAGCTGTTTTTT. It codes for CASSPNPGQGNTGELFF. J is TRBJ2-2 and V is TRBV14; TRBD1 aligns across 9 bases. This CDR3 spans 17 amino acids. V lost 4 bases, J lost 1 base, and 7 bases stayed unmatched. Germline V gives CDR1 SGHDN, CDR2 FVKESK.